This entry is about one T cell receptor (beta chain). What it binds is unknown. Samples of blood were obtained at baseline, on cycle 4 day 1, and on cycle 7 day 1. From germline, CDR1 is MGHRA and CDR2 YSYEKL. This CDR3 spans 14 amino acids. The V end was cut by 8 bases, the J end by 4 bases, with 14 bases between. The data belong to a study of OX40 agonist ivuxolimab in advanced cancers. Notes on the study in general: CD4+ T cells averaged fewer expanded clones than CD8+ T cells. Determination of antigen specificity was not performed for the expanded peripheral T cells.

The table came from immunoSEQ multiplex PCR; TCRdb's copy has only in-frame clones and leaves some out. The table has about 28,000 clones, roughly 90% seen once. This receptor was obtained from an adult with an advanced solid tumor such as melanoma, head and neck, liver or kidney cancer. The sequenced sample was CD4+ or CD8+ T cells sorted from blood, obtained in a trial of the OX40 agonist ivuxolimab. The chain has TRBV4-1 and TRBJ1-4; a possible D gene is TRBD1 (5 bases). CDR3 coding DNA: TGCGCCAGCGGCCCTTGGGACGGTAATGAAAAACTGTTTTTT. Residues: CASGPWDGNEKLFF.